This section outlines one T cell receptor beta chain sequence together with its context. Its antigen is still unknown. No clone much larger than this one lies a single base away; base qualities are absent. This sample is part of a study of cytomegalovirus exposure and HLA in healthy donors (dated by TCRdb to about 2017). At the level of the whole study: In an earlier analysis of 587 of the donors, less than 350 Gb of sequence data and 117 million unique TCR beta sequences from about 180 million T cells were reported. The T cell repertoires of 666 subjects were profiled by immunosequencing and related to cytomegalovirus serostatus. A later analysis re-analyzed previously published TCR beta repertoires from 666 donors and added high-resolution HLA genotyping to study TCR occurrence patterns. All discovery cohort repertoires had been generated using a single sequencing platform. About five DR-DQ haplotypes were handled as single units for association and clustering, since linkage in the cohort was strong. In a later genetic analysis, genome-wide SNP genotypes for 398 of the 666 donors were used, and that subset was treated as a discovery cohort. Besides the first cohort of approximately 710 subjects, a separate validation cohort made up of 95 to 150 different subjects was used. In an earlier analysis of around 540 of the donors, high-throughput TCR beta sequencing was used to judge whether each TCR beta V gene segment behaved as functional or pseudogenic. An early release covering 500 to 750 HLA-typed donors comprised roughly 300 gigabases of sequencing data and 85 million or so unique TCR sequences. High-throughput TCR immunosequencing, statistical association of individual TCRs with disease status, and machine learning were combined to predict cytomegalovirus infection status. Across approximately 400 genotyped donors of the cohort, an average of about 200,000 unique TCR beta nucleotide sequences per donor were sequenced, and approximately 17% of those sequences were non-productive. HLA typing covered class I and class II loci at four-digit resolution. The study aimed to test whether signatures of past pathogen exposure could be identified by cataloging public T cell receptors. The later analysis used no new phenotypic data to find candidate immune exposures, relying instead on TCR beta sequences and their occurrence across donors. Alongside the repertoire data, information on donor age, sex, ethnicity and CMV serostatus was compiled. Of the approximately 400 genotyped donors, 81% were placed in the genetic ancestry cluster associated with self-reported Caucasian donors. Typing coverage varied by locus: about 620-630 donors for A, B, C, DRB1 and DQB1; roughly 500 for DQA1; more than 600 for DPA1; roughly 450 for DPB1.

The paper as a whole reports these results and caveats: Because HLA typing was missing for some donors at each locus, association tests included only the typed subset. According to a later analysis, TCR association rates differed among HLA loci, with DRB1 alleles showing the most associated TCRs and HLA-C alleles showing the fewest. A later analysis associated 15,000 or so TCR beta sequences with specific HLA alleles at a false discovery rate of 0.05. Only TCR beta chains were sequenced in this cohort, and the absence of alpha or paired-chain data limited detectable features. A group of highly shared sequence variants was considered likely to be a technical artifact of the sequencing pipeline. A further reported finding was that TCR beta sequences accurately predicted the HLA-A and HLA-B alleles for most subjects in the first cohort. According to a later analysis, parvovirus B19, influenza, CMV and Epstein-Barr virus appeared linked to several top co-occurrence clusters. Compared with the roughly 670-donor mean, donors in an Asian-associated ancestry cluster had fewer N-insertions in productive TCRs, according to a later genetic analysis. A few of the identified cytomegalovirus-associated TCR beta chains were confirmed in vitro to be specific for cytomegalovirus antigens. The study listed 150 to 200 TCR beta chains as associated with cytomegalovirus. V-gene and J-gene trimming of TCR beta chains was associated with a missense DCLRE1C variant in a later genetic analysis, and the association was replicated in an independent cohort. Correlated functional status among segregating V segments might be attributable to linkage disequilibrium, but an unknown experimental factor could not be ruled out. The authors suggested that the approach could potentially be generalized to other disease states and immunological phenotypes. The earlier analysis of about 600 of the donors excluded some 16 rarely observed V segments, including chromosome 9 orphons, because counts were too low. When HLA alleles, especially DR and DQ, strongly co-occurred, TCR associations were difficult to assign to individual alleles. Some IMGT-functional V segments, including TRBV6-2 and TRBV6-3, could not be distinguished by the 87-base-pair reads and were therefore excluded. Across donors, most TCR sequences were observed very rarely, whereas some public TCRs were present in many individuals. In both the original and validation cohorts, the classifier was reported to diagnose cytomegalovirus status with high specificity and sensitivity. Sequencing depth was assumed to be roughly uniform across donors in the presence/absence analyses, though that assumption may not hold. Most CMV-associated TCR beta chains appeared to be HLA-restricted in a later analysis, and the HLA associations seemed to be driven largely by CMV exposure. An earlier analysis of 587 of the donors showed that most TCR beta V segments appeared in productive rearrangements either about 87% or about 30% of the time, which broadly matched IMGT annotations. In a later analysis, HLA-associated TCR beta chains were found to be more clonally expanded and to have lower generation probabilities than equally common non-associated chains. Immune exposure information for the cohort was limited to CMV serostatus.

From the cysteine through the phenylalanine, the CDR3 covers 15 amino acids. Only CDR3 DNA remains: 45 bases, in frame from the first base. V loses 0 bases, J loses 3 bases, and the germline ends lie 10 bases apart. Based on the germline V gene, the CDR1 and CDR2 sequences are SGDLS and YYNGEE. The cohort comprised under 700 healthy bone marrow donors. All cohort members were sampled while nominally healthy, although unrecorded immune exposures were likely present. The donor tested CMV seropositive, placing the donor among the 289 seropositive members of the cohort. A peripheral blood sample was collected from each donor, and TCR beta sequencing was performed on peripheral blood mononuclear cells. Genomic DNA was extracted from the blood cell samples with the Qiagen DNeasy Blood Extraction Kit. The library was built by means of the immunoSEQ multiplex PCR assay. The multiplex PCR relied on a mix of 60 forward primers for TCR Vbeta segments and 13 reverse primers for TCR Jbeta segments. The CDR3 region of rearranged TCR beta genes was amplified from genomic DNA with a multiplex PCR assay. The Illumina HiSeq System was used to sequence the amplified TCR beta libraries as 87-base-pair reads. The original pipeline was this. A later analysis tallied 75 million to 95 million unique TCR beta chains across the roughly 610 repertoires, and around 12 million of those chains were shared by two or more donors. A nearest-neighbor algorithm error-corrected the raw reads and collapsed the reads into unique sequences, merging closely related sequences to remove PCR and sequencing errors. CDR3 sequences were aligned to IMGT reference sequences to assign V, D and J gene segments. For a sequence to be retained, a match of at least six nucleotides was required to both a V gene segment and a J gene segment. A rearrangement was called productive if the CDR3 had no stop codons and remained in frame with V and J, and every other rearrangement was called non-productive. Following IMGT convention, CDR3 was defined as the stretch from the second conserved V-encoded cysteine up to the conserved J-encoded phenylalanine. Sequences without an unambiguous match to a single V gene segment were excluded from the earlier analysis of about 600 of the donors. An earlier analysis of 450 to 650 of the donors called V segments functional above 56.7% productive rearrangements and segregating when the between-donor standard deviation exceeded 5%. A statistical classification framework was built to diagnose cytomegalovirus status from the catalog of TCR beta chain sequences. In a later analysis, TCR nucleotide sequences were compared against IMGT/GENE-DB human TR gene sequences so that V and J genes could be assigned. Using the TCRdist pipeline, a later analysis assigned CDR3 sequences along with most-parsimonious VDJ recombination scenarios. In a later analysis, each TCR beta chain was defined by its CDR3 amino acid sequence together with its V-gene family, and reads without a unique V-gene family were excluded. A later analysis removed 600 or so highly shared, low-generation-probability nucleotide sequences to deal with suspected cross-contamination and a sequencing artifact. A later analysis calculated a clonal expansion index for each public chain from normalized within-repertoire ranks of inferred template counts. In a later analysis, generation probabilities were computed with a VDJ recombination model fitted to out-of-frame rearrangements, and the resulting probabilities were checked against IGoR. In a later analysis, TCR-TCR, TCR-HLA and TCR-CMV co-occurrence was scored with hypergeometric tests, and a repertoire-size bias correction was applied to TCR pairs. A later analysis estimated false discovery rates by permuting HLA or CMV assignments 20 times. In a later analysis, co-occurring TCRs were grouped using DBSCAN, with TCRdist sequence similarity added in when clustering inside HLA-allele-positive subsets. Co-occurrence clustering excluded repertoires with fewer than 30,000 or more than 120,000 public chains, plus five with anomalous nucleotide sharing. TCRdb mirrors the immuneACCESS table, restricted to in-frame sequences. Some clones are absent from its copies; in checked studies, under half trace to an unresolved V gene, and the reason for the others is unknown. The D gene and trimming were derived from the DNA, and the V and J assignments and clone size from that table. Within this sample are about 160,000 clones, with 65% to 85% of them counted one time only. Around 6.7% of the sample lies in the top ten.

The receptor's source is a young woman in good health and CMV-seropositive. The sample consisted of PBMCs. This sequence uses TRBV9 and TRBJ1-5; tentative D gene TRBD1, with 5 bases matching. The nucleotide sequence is TGTGCCAGCAGCGTAGGGCAGGGTTACAATCAGCCCCAGCATTTT. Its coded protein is CASSVGQGYNQPQHF.